These T cell receptor beta chains were read from a single sample in a study of shared clonotypes between healthy human individuals. Sequenced by immunoSEQ multiplex PCR; TCRdb stores in-frame clones only, minus some. The sample carries some 2 million clones, about 94% recorded once. Source material: naive CD8+ T cells sorted from blood. These TCRs come from a man younger than 35 in good health. The CDR3 runs from the conserved cysteine through the conserved F or W. Fields, in order: J gene, V gene, clone size, CDR3 protein. Not every row has a clone size; where given, it reads once, few, many or a size class.

J: TRBJ2-7
V: TRBV7-2
size: once
CDR3: CASSLTGSSYEQYF

J: TRBJ2-3
V: TRBV5-6
size: -
CDR3: CASSLVLATDTQYF

J: TRBJ1-1
V: TRBV13
size: -
CDR3: CASSVTGNSRYTEAFF

J: TRBJ1-3
V: TRBV4-3
size: -
CDR3: CASSATGSFGNTIYF

J: TRBJ1-2
V: TRBV4-1
size: once
CDR3: CASSYREGYGYTF

J: TRBJ1-1
V: TRBV19
size: -
CDR3: CASSIEATEAFF

J: TRBJ2-7
V: TRBV27
size: -
CDR3: CASSWAGPSYEQYF

J: TRBJ2-1
V: TRBV5-6
size: -
CDR3: CASSPGLALNEQFF

J: TRBJ1-2
V: TRBV10-3
size: -
CDR3: CAISESILVELEGYTF

J: TRBJ2-7
V: TRBV9
size: -
CDR3: CASSLTGGSSSYEQYF

J: TRBJ2-7
V: TRBV29-1
size: -
CDR3: CSVTPRGYEQYF